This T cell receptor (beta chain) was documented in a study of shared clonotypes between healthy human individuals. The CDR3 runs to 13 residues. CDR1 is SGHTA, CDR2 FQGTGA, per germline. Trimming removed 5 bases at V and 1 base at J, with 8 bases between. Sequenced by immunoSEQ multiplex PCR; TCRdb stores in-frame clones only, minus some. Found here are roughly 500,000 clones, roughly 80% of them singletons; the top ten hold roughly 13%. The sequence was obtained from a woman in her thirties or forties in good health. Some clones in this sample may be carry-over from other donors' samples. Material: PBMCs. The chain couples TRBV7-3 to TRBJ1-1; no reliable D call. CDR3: CASSPTGNTEAFF. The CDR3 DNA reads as TGTGCCAGCAGCCCGACGGGGAACACTGAAGCTTTCTTT.